Following are 27 T cell receptor beta chains from one sample sequenced in a study of siplizumab effects on memory and regulatory T cells. Here immunoSEQ multiplex PCR was the method, and the copy in TCRdb shows in-frame clones only, minus some. This table holds roughly 62,000 clones, roughly 78% found once. Sequences were obtained from memory CD4+ T cells sorted from blood. Source of these receptors: a human donor in good health.

V is TRBV18 and J is TRBJ1-4; TRBD1 is a possible D gene (5 bases). There are 14 residues in the CDR3. V lost 1 base, J lost 8 bases, and 11 bases lay in between. The germline V gene has CDR1 KGHSH and CDR2 LQKENI. The CDR3 here is CASSPRQGGEKLFF. The CDR3 region has the DNA TGTGCCAGCTCACCACGTCAGGGAGGGGAAAAACTGTTTTTT.

This sequence joins TRBV7-2 and TRBJ2-5, with unresolved D. V lost 5 bases and J 7 bases, leaving 11 bases between the germline ends. The germline CDR1 and CDR2 sequences are SGHTA and FQGNSA. The CDR3 runs to 12 residues. The CDR3 loop reads CASSPEMWTQYF. DNA for the CDR3: TGTGCCAGCAGCCCCGAAATGTGGACCCAGTACTTC.

This sequence joins TRBV28 and TRBJ1-2; no clear D gene. Trimming stripped 6 bases from V and 0 bases from J, with 11 bases between. Per the germline V gene, CDR1 is MDHEN and CDR2 is SYDVKM. This CDR3 spans 14 amino acids. The chain's CDR3 is CASRVPEPNYGYTF. The CDR3 DNA follows: TGTGCCAGCAGGGTCCCCGAACCTAACTATGGCTACACCTTC.

V is TRBV2 and J is TRBJ2-3, with 12 bases identical to TRBD2. In germline, CDR1 is SNHLY, CDR2 FYNNEI. The V gene end was trimmed by 6 bases and the J gene end by 6 bases; junction bases not matched to a gene: 4. The CDR3 runs 14 residues. CDR3 DNA sequence: TGTGCCAGCAGGCAACTAGCGGGGGGTGATACGCAGTATTTT. Translation gives CASRQLAGGDTQYF.

With regard to this clone: One end of the junction varies from germline; a read error may be responsible. This chain joins TRBV5-6 and TRBJ2-2; 9 bases agree with TRBD1. There are 15 residues in the CDR3. Germline V gives CDR1 SGHDT, CDR2 YYEEEE. The CDR3 DNA sequence: TGTGCCAGCACCTTGCTGGGACAGGGCACCGGGGAGCTGTTTTTT. Translating it yields CASTLLGQGTGELFF.

The chain joins TRBV28 to TRBJ2-4; 8 nucleotides align to TRBD1. V was pared by 2 bases and J by 4 bases, with 4 bases of the junction left unmatched. The germline CDR1 and CDR2 sequences are MDHEN and SYDVKM. The CDR3 is made up of 15 amino acids. CDR3 in DNA: TGTGCCAGCAGTTTAATCGGACAGGGAAAAAACATTCAGTACTTC. Amino acids: CASSLIGQGKNIQYF. Combining the CDR3 with reference TRBV28 and TRBJ2-4 gives the whole variable domain DVKVTQSSRYLVKRTGEKVFLECVQDMDHENMFWYRQDPGLGLRLIYFSYDVKMKEKGDIPEGYSVSREKKERFSLILESASTNQTSMYLCASSLIGQGKNIQYFGAGTRLSVL.

The gene calls are TRBV19 and TRBJ1-2; no firm D call. Trimming removed 8 bases at V and 4 bases at J, with 14 bases between. The V gene's germline CDR1 is LNHDA and CDR2 SQIVND (reference sequence). The CDR3 is 13 residues long. This CDR3 reads CASYGSRLYGYTF. CDR3 coding DNA: TGTGCCAGTTATGGCAGTCGGCTCTATGGCTACACCTTC.

The chain employs TRBV9 and TRBJ1-3; 8 bases agree with TRBD1. After removal of 4 bases from V and 2 bases from J, the junction contained 2 bases not matched to a gene. The CDR3 spans 14 residues. CDR1 SGDLS and CDR2 YYNGEE come from the germline V gene. CDR3 sequence (DNA): TGTGCCAGCAGCTTACAGGGGGCTGGAAACACCATATATTTT. Translated: CASSLQGAGNTIYF.

V usage is TRBV5-1 and J usage is TRBJ1-6; TRBD1 might be the D (5 bases). The germline V gene encodes CDR1 SGHRS and CDR2 YFSETQ. The CDR3 length is 15 residues. Trimming removed 0 bases from V and 8 bases from J, with 12 bases in between. The CDR3 DNA follows: TGCGCCAGCAGCTTGGTCAGGGAGCCAGATTCACCCCTCCACTTT. This codes for CASSLVREPDSPLHF.

The chain combines TRBV5-4 with TRBJ2-3; the D gene could be TRBD1 or TRBD2 (5 bases each). From germline, CDR1 is SGHNT and CDR2 YYREEE (reference sequence). The CDR3 loop spans 14 amino acids. The V gene lost 5 bases and the J gene lost 4 bases, with 14 bases spanning the gap. The CDR3 DNA sequence: TGTGCCAGCAGGTCCGGGACGGGCGCAGATACGCAGTATTTT. It encodes CASRSGTGADTQYF.

The chain has TRBV6-5 and TRBJ1-3; D is perhaps TRBD1 (5 bases). The V end lost 3 bases, the J end lost 4 bases, and 10 bases lay between the germline ends. The CDR3 has 14 residues. Per the germline V gene, CDR1 is MNHEY and CDR2 is SVGAGI. The CDR3 region is CASSYQGRGNTIYF. The CDR3 region has the DNA TGTGCCAGCAGTTATCAGGGTCGGGGAAACACCATATATTTT.

The CDR3: CASRVAGRAQPFDYGYTF. The CDR3 DNA sequence: TGTGCCAGCAGGGTTGCCGGCAGGGCCCAGCCTTTTGACTATGGCTACACCTTC. The chain has TRBV6-4 and TRBJ1-2, with D perhaps matching TRBD1 (5 bases). The CDR3 contains 18 residues. The germline V gene encodes CDR1 MRHNA and CDR2 SNTAGT. The V end was cut by 6 bases, the J end by 3 bases, with 26 bases between.

This chain connects TRBV7-9 to TRBJ1-2; 10 nucleotides align to TRBD1. The junction had 11 bases not matched to a gene; V was cut back by 0 bases and J by 7 bases. Germline V gene lookup returns CDR1 SEHNR and CDR2 FQNEAQ (reference sequence). There are 17 residues in the CDR3. CDR3 nucleotide sequence: TGTGCCAGCAGCTTAGCGCTTGGGACAGGGGATCGTCTTGGCTACACCTTC. Protein sequence: CASSLALGTGDRLGYTF.

This clone came up a few times. The CDR3 nucleotides are TGTGCCAGCAGTTACTCTTCCCCGAGGAACAATTCACCCCTCCACTTT. It yields the protein CASSYSSPRNNSPLHF. This sequence joins TRBV6-5 and TRBJ1-6; D not resolved. The ends were cut back, 0 bases at V and 7 bases at J, with 13 bases in the middle. Germline V CDR1 and CDR2: MNHEY, SVGAGI. This CDR3 is 16 amino acids long.

The V and J genes are TRBV12-5 and TRBJ2-5, with 7 bases lining up with TRBD1. The CDR3 length is 16 residues. V gave up 7 bases and J gave up 5 bases; unmatched junction bases: 16. Germline CDR1 is LGHNT and CDR2 is FRNRAP. CDR3 sequence (DNA): TGTGCTAGTGCCGCCCTCTACCAGGGGGATCGGGAGACCCAGTACTTC. Its protein is CASAALYQGDRETQYF.

The chain recombines TRBV18 with TRBJ2-2, with 7 bases matching TRBD2. The germline V gene encodes CDR1 KGHSH and CDR2 LQKENI. J gave up 0 bases and V 7 bases, and 2 bases lay outside the gene matches. The CDR3 covers 14 residues. This CDR3 reads CASFGLANTGELFF. DNA of the CDR3: TGTGCCAGCTTTGGACTAGCGAACACCGGGGAGCTGTTTTTT.

This clone was recorded only once. The chain combines TRBV30 with TRBJ2-3; D unresolved. Germline assignment: CDR1 GTSNPN and CDR2 SVGIG (reference sequence). The CDR3 covers 13 residues. V gave up 1 base and J gave up 0 bases, with 5 bases separating them. CDR3: CAWSEGSTDTQYF. Here the CDR3 DNA reads TGTGCCTGGAGTGAGGGCAGCACAGATACGCAGTATTTT.

This rearrangement joins TRBV10-2 to TRBJ1-4, with D uncertain. The CDR3 spans 18 residues. Germline V CDR1 and CDR2: WSHSY, SAAADI. V was trimmed by 0 bases and J by 0 bases, leaving 14 bases between them. CDR3 in DNA: TGCGCCAGCAGTGAGTCTCGGGCAGCCGGAGCAACTAATGAAAAACTGTTTTTT. Translated: CASSESRAAGATNEKLFF.

J is TRBJ1-4 and V is TRBV7-2, with 11 bases matching TRBD1. Germline assignment: CDR1 SGHTA and CDR2 FQGNSA. J gave up 8 bases and V 6 bases, and 5 bases lay outside the gene matches. This CDR3 has 14 residues. CDR3 in amino acids: CASSPGTGGEKLFF. Here the CDR3 DNA reads TGTGCCAGCAGTCCCGGGACAGGGGGAGAAAAACTGTTTTTT.

The chain joins TRBV5-6 to TRBJ1-4; D might be TRBD1 (5 bases). V was trimmed by 0 bases and J by 8 bases, leaving 14 bases between them. The CDR3 has 15 amino acids. Germline V gene data show CDR1 as SGHDT and CDR2 as YYEEEE. The CDR3 bases are TGTGCCAGCAGCTTGGGCGAGGGGATTGGGGAAAAACTGTTTTTT. It codes for CASSLGEGIGEKLFF.

The V gene is TRBV7-2, the J gene TRBJ1-3; possible D gene TRBD1, 5 bases. Deletions cut 6 bases from V and 3 bases from J, with 15 bases between. Germline V gene sequence: CDR1 SGHTA, CDR2 FQGNSA. The CDR3 loop spans 15 amino acids. CDR3: CASSWGVTGGNTIYF. The CDR3 nucleotides are TGTGCCAGCAGTTGGGGGGTGACGGGTGGAAACACCATATATTTT.

Notes on this clone: Distinct nucleotide sequences in the sample also encode this CDR3. The CDR3 loop reads CASSLSSKETQYF. CDR3 DNA: TGTGCCAGCAGCTTAAGTAGCAAAGAGACCCAGTACTTC. This chain joins TRBV7-9 and TRBJ2-5; no firm D call. Deletions cut 2 bases from V and 3 bases from J, with 7 bases between. From germline, CDR1 is SEHNR and CDR2 FQNEAQ (reference sequence). The CDR3 runs 13 residues.

The chain combines TRBV19 with TRBJ2-4, with D possibly TRBD1 on 6 matching bases. CDR3 length equals 18 residues. CDR1 and CDR2 (germline): LNHDA, SQIVND (reference sequence). V was cut by 5 bases and J by 1 base, with 21 bases left in between. DNA for the CDR3: TGTGCCAGTAGTGTGGACAGCCCGACCTTATTTGCCAAAAACATTCAGTACTTC. Its translation is CASSVDSPTLFAKNIQYF. Based on the CDR3 plus reference TRBV19 and TRBJ2-4, the full variable domain is DGGITQSPKYLFRKEGQNVTLSCEQNLNHDAMYWYRQDPGQGLRLIYYSQIVNDFQKGDIAEGYSVSREKKESFPLTVTSAQKNPTAFYLCASSVDSPTLFAKNIQYFGAGTRLSVL.

The chain combines TRBV7-2 with TRBJ1-5; D is uncertain. CDR1 is SGHTA, CDR2 FQGNSA, per germline. The ends were cut back, 1 base at V and 6 bases at J, with 10 bases in the middle. There are 14 residues in the CDR3. CDR3 DNA: TGTGCCAGCAGCTTAGGCAGTGGGCGTCAGCCCCAGCATTTT. This sequence encodes CASSLGSGRQPQHF. The entire variable domain, with the rest obtained from reference TRBV7-2 and TRBJ1-5, is as follows: GAGVSQSPSNKVTEKGKDVELRCDPISGHTALYWYRQSLGQGLEFLIYFQGNSAPDKSGLPSDRFSAERTGGSVSTLTIQRTQQEDSAVYLCASSLGSGRQPQHFGDGTRLSIL.

The chain combines TRBV28 with TRBJ2-2; 8 bases map to TRBD1. This CDR3 region has 16 residues. J was trimmed by 7 bases and V by 5 bases; bases with no gene match: 12. CDR1 is MDHEN, CDR2 SYDVKM, per germline. This CDR3 is CASSQPAGGGGGELFF. CDR3 nucleotide sequence: TGTGCCAGCAGTCAACCTGCAGGGGGCGGTGGCGGGGAGCTGTTTTTT.

The chain carries TRBV10-3 and TRBJ1-2, with D possibly matching TRBD1 (5 bases). V was cut by 10 bases and J by 4 bases, with 19 bases left in between. Germline CDR1 ENHRY, CDR2 SYGVKD. This CDR3 has 14 amino acids. Written as DNA, the CDR3 is TGTGCCACCCAAGCGGGGGATCAGGGCTATGGCTACACCTTC. The encoded protein is CATQAGDQGYGYTF.

The J gene is TRBJ2-1, the V gene TRBV11-2; D call uncertain. Trimming removed 5 bases from V and 4 bases from J, with 18 bases in between. Per the germline V gene, CDR1 is SGHAT and CDR2 is FQNNGV. The CDR3 extends over 16 amino acids. CDR3 in DNA: TGTGCCAGCAGCCCACAGTTCGGATATTTATACAATGAGCAGTTCTTC. Translation gives CASSPQFGYLYNEQFF. Based on the CDR3 plus reference TRBV11-2 and TRBJ2-1, the full variable domain is EAGVAQSPRYKIIEKRQSVAFWCNPISGHATLYWYQQILGQGPKLLIQFQNNGVVDDSQLPKDRFSAERLKGVDSTLKIQPAKLEDSAVYLCASSPQFGYLYNEQFFGPGTRLTVL.